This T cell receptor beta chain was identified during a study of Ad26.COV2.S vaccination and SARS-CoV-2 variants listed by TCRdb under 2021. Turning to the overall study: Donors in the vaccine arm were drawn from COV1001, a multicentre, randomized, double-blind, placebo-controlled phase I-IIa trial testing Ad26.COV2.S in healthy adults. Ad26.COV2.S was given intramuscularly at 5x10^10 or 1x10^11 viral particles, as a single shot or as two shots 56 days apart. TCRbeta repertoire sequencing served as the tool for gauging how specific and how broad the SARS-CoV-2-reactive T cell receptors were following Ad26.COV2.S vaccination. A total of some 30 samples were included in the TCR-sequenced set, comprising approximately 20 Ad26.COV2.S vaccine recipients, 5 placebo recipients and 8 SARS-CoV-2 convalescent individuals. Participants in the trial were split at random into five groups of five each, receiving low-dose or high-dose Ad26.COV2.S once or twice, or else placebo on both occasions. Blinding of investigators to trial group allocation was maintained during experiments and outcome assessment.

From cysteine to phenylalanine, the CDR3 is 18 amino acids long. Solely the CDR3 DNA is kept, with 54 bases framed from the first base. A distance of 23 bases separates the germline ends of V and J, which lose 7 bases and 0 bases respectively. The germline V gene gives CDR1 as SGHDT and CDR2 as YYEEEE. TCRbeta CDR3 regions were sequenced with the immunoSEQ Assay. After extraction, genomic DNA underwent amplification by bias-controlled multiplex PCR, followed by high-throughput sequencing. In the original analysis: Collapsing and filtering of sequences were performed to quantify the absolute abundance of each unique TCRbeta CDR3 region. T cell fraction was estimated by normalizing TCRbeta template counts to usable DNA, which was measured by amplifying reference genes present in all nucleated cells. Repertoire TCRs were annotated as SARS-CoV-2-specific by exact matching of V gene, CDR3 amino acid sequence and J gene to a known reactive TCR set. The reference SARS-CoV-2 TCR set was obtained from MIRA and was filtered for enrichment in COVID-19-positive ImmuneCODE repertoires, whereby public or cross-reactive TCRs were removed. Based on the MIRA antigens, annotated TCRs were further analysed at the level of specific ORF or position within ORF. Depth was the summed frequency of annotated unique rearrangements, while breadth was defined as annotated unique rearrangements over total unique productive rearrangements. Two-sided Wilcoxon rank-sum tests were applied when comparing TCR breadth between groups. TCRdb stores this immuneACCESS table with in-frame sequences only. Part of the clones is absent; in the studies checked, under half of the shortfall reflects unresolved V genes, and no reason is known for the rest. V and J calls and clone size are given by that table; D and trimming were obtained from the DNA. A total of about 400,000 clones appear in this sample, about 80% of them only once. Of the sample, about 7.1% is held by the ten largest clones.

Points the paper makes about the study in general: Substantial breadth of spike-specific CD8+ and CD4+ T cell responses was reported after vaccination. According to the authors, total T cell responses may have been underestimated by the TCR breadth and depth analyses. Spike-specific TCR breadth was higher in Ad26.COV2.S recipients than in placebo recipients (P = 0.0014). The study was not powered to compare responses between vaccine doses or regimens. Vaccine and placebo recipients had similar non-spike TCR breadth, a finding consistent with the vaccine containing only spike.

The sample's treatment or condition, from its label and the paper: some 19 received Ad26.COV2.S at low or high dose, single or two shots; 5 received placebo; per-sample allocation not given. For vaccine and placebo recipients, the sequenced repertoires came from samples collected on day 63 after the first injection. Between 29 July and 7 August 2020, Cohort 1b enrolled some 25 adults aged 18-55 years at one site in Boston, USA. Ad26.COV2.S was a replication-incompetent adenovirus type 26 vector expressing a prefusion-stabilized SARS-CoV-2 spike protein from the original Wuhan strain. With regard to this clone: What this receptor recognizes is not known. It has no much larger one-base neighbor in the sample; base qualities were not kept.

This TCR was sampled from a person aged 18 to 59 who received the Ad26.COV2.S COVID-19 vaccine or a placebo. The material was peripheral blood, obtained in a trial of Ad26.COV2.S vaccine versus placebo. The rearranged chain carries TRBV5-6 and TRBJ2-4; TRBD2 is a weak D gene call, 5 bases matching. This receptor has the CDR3 CASRTGRRENLAKNIQYF. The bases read TGTGCCAGCCGGACTGGACGAAGGGAGAACTTAGCCAAAAACATTCAGTACTTC.